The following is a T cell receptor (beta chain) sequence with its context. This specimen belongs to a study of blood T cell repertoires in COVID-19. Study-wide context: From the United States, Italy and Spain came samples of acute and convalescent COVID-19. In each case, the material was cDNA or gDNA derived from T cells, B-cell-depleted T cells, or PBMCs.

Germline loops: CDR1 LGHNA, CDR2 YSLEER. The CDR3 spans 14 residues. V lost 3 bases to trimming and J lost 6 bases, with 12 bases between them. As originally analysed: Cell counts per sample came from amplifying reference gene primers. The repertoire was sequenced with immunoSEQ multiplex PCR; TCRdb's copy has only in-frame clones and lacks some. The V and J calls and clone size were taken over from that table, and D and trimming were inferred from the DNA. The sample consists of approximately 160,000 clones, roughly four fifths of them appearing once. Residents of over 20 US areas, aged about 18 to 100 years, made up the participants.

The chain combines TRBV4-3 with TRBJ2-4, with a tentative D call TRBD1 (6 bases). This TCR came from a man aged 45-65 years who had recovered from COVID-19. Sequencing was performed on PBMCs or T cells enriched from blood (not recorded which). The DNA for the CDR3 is TGCGCCAGCAGCCATGACAGGTACGGAAACATTCAGTACTTC. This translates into CASSHDRYGNIQYF.